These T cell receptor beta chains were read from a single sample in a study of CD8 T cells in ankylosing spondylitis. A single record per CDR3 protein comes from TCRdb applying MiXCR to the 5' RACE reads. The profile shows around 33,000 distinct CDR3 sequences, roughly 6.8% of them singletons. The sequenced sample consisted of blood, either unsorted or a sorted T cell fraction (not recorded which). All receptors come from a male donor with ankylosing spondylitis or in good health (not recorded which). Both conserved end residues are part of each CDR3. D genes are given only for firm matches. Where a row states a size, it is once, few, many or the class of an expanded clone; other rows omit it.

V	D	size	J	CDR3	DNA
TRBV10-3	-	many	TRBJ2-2	CAIGSGYNTGELFF	TGTGCCATCGGAAGCGGATATAACACCGGGGAGCTGTTTTTT
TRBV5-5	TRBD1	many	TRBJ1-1	CASRRQGASDAEAFF	TGTGCCAGCAGGCGACAGGGGGCGAGCGACGCTGAAGCTTTCTTT
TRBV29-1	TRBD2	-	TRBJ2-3	CSVDLAGRRDTQYF	TGCAGCGTTGATCTAGCGGGAAGAAGGGATACGCAGTATTTT
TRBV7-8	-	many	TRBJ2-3	CASSPFDTQYF	TGTGCCAGCAGCCCCTTCGATACGCAGTATTTT
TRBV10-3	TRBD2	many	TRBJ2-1	CAISRTSGSDEQFF	TGTGCCATCAGCCGGACTAGCGGGAGTGATGAGCAGTTCTTC
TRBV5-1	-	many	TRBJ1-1	CASSLVGGAGNTEAFF	TGCGCCAGCAGCTTGGTTGGGGGAGCGGGGAACACTGAAGCTTTCTTT
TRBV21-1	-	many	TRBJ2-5	CASSKGGNPQETQYF	TGTGCCAGCAGCAAGGGGGGTAACCCGCAAGAGACCCAGTACTTC
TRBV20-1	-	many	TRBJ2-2	CSASGRNTGELFF	TGCAGTGCTAGCGGGAGAAACACCGGGGAGCTGTTTTTT
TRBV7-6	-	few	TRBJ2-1	CASSRDKSSYNEQFF	TGTGCCAGCAGCAGGGACAAGAGCTCCTACAATGAGCAGTTCTTC
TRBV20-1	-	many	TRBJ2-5	CGLEYQETQYF	TGCGGATTAGAGTACCAAGAGACCCAGTACTTC
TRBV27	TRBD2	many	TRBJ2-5	CASSEPGGTTQYF	TGTGCCAGCAGTGAACCCGGGGGGACGACCCAGTACTTC
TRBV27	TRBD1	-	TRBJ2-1	CASSLIGTGDNEQFF	TGTGCCAGCAGTTTAATTGGGACAGGGGACAATGAGCAGTTCTTC
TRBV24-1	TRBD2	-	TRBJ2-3	CATSDVAGSPYF	TGTGCCACCAGTGACGTAGCGGGGTCCCCGTATTTT
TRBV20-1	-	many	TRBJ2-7	CSASVGDGPYEQYF	TGCAGTGCTAGCGTTGGGGATGGGCCCTACGAGCAGTACTTC
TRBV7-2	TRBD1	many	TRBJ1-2	CASSFLRDSLNYGYTF	TGTGCCAGCAGTTTCCTCCGGGACAGCTTAAACTATGGCTACACCTTC
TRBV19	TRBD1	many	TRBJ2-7	CASSIGTANIHHEQYF	TGTGCCAGTAGTATCGGGACAGCAAATATACACCACGAGCAGTACTTC
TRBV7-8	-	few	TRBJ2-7	CASSLANQGGEQYF	TGTGCCAGCAGCTTAGCGAATCAGGGTGGCGAGCAGTACTTC
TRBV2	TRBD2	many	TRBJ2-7	CASGLAHNGEQYF	TGTGCCAGCGGACTAGCCCACAACGGCGAGCAGTACTTC
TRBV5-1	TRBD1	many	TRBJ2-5	CASSLRGLKETQYF	TGCGCCAGCAGCTTAAGGGGGCTGAAAGAGACCCAGTACTTC
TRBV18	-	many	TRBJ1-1	CASSPRQGDTEAFF	TGTGCCAGCTCACCGCGCCAGGGCGACACTGAAGCTTTCTTT
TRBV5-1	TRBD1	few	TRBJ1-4	CASSSGHRGEKLFF	TGCGCCAGCAGCTCCGGGCACAGGGGCGAAAAACTGTTTTTT
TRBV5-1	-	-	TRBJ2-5	CASSLVASTRETQYF	TGCGCCAGCAGCTTAGTGGCTTCAACGAGGGAGACCCAGTACTTC
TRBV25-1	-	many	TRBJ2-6	CASSASFGGFGANVLTF	TGTGCCAGCAGTGCCAGTTTTGGGGGCTTTGGGGCCAACGTCCTGACTTTC
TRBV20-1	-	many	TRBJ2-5	CSASPGTEETQYF	TGCAGTGCTAGTCCCGGGACCGAAGAGACCCAGTACTTC
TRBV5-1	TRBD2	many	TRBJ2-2	CASSLLAETNTGELFF	TGCGCCAGCAGCTTGCTAGCGGAGACGAACACCGGGGAGCTGTTTTTT
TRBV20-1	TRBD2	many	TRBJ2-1	CSASDYGRGSYNEQFF	TGCAGTGCTAGCGACTATGGGCGCGGGAGTTACAATGAGCAGTTCTTC
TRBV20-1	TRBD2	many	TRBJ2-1	CSARDLFSGIIEQFF	TGCAGTGCTAGAGATCTTTTTAGCGGGATAATTGAGCAGTTCTTC
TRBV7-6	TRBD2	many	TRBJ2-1	CASSQQTSGYNEQFF	TGTGCCAGCAGCCAGCAGACTAGCGGGTACAATGAGCAGTTCTTC
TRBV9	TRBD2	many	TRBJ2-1	CASSAQNSGRAAEQFF	TGTGCCAGCAGCGCCCAAAATAGCGGGAGGGCCGCTGAGCAGTTCTTC
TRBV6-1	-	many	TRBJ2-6	CASRRDIAGANVLTF	TGTGCCAGCAGGCGTGACATTGCTGGGGCCAACGTCCTGACTTTC
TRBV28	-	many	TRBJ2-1	CASSSRPKGPFNEQFF	TGTGCCAGCAGTTCAAGGCCAAAAGGGCCCTTCAATGAGCAGTTCTTC
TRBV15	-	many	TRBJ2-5	CATSAVRTGSGETQYF	TGTGCCACCAGCGCTGTAAGAACGGGGAGCGGTGAGACCCAGTACTTC
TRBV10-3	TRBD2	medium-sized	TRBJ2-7	CATLAGSGYEQYF	TGTGCCACTCTAGCGGGATCAGGCTACGAGCAGTACTTC
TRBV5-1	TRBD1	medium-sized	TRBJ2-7	CASSSMTGFDEQYF	TGCGCCAGCAGCTCGATGACAGGGTTCGACGAGCAGTACTTC
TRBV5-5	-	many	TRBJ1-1	CASSLVGPAEAFF	TGTGCCAGCAGCTTGGTAGGACCGGCTGAAGCTTTCTTT
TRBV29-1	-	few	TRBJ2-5	CSAGEGLRETQYF	TGCAGCGCCGGAGAGGGATTGCGAGAGACCCAGTACTTC
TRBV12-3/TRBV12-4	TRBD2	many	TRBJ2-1	CASSPWGAGGYNEQFF	TGTGCCAGCAGTCCCTGGGGAGCGGGAGGGTACAATGAGCAGTTCTTC
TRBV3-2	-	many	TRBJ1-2	CATSQGLLANYGYTF	TGTGCCACCAGCCAAGGACTTCTAGCTAACTATGGCTACACCTTC
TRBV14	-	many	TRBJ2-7	CASSRPGGKRYEQYF	TGTGCCAGCAGCCGCCCCGGCGGGAAGCGCTACGAGCAGTACTTC
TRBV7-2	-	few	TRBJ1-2	CASSSLNYGYTF	TGTGCCAGCAGCTCTCTTAACTATGGCTACACCTTC